This TCR beta chain was profiled in a study of T cell responses to AZD1222 COVID-19 vaccine. Study background: Recipients boosted at about 4 weeks or about 12 weeks are pooled.

This clone has only one observation. Its antigen is currently unknown. Produced via immunoSEQ multiplex PCR; TCRdb's table is partial and in-frame only. This table has approximately 94,000 clones, nearly 95% appearing once. Whole-study results and caveats: Spike-specific TCRs gained breadth and depth after people received two AZD1222 doses. Nearly half of the spike-specific TCRs reportedly recognize variant regions that carry no mutations. Donors, mostly white British, included more females; clonal diversity was possibly underestimated.

The CDR3 covers 15 residues. With V trimmed by 3 bases and J by 8 bases, 7 bases remained unmatched. Germline loops: CDR1 SGDLS, CDR2 YYNGEE. The chain joins TRBV9 to TRBJ2-1, with TRBD2 matching over 11 bases. Sequences were derived from peripheral blood, sampled on day 0 of AZD1222 vaccination. This TCR came from an adult in good health. This chain's CDR3 is CASSALAGDGDEQFF. The CDR3 nucleotides read TGTGCCAGCAGCGCACTAGCGGGAGATGGAGATGAGCAGTTCTTC.